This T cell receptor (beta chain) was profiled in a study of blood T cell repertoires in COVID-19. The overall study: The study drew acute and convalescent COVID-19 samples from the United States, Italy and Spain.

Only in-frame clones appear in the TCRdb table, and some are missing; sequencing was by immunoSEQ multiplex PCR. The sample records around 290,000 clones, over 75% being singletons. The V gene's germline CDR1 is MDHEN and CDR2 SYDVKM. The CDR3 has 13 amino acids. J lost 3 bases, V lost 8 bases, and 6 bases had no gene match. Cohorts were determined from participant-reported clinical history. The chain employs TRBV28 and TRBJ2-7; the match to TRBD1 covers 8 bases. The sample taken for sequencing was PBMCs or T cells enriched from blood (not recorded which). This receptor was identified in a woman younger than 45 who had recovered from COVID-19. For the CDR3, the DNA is TGTGCCAGCTGCACAGGGGGTTGCTACGAGCAGTACTTC. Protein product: CASCTGGCYEQYF.